The 11 T cell receptor beta chains below were found in one sample sequenced in a study of blood T cell repertoires in COVID-19. The method was immunoSEQ multiplex PCR; TCRdb's version includes in-frame clones alone and lacks a portion of them. The table includes tens of thousands of clones, around 90% detected once. The sequencing sample was made of peripheral blood. These TCRs come from a human donor in a cohort sampled during active COVID-19.

The V call is TRBV7-2, the J call TRBJ2-5; tentative D call: TRBD2 (5 bases). The germline V gene encodes CDR1 SGHTA and CDR2 FQGNSA. There are 13 residues in the CDR3. The V gene lost 3 bases and the J gene lost 4 bases, with 9 bases spanning the gap. DNA of the CDR3: TGTGCCAGCAGCTTCGCCGGGATAGAGACCCAGTACTTC. This codes for CASSFAGIETQYF.

This chain uses TRBV2 with TRBJ1-4; D remains unclear. V lost 8 bases and J lost 0, with 10 bases in between. Looked up from germline, CDR1 is SNHLY and CDR2 is FYNNEI. The CDR3 sequence is 14 residues long. CDR3 loop: CASSQIATNEKLFF. DNA for the CDR3: TGTGCCAGCTCCCAGATTGCAACTAATGAAAAACTGTTTTTT.

This clone was counted between two and nine times. This chain joins TRBV6-5 and TRBJ1-2, with 7 bases identical to TRBD1. In germline, CDR1 is MNHEY, CDR2 SVGAGI. The CDR3 is 13 amino acids. V lost 6 bases and J lost 8; bases outside the gene matches: 9. The CDR3 spells CASSKQGTGGYTF. CDR3 DNA: TGTGCCAGCAGCAAACAGGGGACGGGCGGCTACACCTTC.

The CDR3 here is CASSIYQGGQPQHF. CDR3 coding DNA: TGTGCCAGCAGTATCTACCAGGGCGGTCAGCCCCAGCATTTT. The V and J genes are TRBV27 and TRBJ1-5, with D maybe TRBD1 (5 bases). Trimming removed 5 bases from V and 6 bases from J, with 14 bases in between. This CDR3 comprises 14 residues. Germline V gene lookup returns CDR1 MNHEY and CDR2 SMNVEV (reference sequence).

The chain links TRBV2 to TRBJ1-6; D is ambiguous. Germline CDR1 is SNHLY and CDR2 is FYNNEI. This CDR3 contains 15 residues. V lost 7 bases and J lost 1, with 11 bases in between. CDR3 sequence reads: CASTQEASYNSPLHF. The CDR3 DNA reads as TGTGCCAGCACTCAGGAGGCGTCCTATAATTCACCCCTCCACTTT.

The chain links TRBV9 to TRBJ2-1; 10 positions match TRBD2. Per germline, CDR1 SGDLS and CDR2 YYNGEE. The CDR3 is 17 residues long. V lost 0 bases and J lost 5; bases outside the gene matches: 8. DNA for the CDR3: TGTGCCAGCAGCGTAGGGGCTAGCGGGGGCCTGAACAATGAGCAGTTCTTC. The encoded protein is CASSVGASGGLNNEQFF.

This clone was found a few times. The chain joins TRBV7-2 to TRBJ2-2; TRBD2 matches at 10 bases. CDR3 length: 15 amino acids. V trimming: 2 bases; J trimming: 6 bases; junction bases outside the gene matches: 3. Germline V gives CDR1 SGHTA, CDR2 FQGNSA. DNA of the CDR3: TGTGCCAGCAGCTTAAGCGGGGGGGCGGCCGGGGAGCTGTTTTTT. It is translated as CASSLSGGAAGELFF.

This clone occurred once. The chain combines TRBV18 with TRBJ2-3; tentative D call: TRBD1 (5 bases). CDR1 and CDR2 (germline): KGHSH, LQKENI. Between the trimmed V and J ends, which lost 0 bases and 6 bases, there was a span of 13 bases. The CDR3 has 15 amino acids. The CDR3 bases are TGTGCCAGCTCACCACCGGCAGGGATTGTGGATACGCAGTATTTT. It codes for CASSPPAGIVDTQYF.

The chain uses TRBV6-1 and TRBJ1-4; D gene uncertain. Deletions cut 1 base from V and 8 bases from J, with 14 bases between. This CDR3 comprises 15 residues. Germline CDR1 and CDR2: MNHNS and SASEGT. For the CDR3, the DNA is TGTGCCAGCAGTGAAGTAAGAGGGTTCCGAGAAAAACTGTTTTTT. Its translation is CASSEVRGFREKLFF.

This chain uses TRBV7-8 with TRBJ2-1; D may be TRBD1 (6 bases). Germline V gene sequence: CDR1 SGHVS, CDR2 FQNEAQ. The CDR3 length is 17 residues. The V gene lost 1 base and the J gene lost 4 bases, with 17 bases spanning the gap. The DNA for the CDR3 is TGTGCCAGCAGCTTAGATGGGTCGACAGGATTTTACAATGAGCAGTTCTTC. It specifies CASSLDGSTGFYNEQFF.

This chain uses TRBV28 with TRBJ1-3; 9 nucleotides agree with TRBD1. Germline V CDR1 and CDR2: MDHEN, SYDVKM. The CDR3 runs 16 residues. Trimming at V came to 6 bases and at J to 4 bases, leaving 10 bases not matched to a gene. Written as DNA, the CDR3 is TGTGCCAGCAGCCGCCATGGACAGGGGTGGGGAAACACCATATATTTT. Its protein product is CASSRHGQGWGNTIYF.